This T cell receptor (beta chain) was obtained from a study of cytomegalovirus exposure and HLA in healthy donors. Study-wide results and caveats: The study flagged 150 to 200 TCR beta chains as cytomegalovirus-associated. For TCR beta chains, V- and J-gene trimming was later linked to a missense DCLRE1C variant.

A multiplex PCR was run with 60 Vbeta primers and 13 Jbeta primers. This table comes from immunoSEQ multiplex PCR, and its TCRdb copy is limited to in-frame clones, with some not included. The top ten hold 2.5% to 3% of the sample, which has nearly 110,000 clones, roughly 71% seen once. This CDR3 has 16 amino acids. Unmatched junction bases numbered 4, after V lost 3 bases and J lost 5 bases. The germline CDR1 and CDR2 sequences are SGDLS and YYNGEE. Details on this clone: As yet, its antigen is unknown.

Sequenced input: PBMCs. The V and J genes are TRBV9 and TRBJ2-3, with 15 nucleotides matching TRBD2. This TCR derives from a male donor in good health and CMV-seropositive. CDR3 loop: CASSGGLAGGLDTQYF. DNA for the CDR3: TGTGCCAGCAGCGGAGGACTAGCGGGGGGGCTAGATACGCAGTATTTT.